The 28 T cell receptor beta chains given below trace back to one sample, sequenced in a study of CD8 T cells in Susac syndrome. RNA totalling about 0.45 to 1 ug underwent reverse transcription with random hexamers. TCRdb reprocessed the immunoSEQ multiplex PCR reads via MiXCR and lists one record per CDR3 protein. The data hold some 99,000 distinct CDR3 sequences, with 95% to 98% observed a single time. The sequencing sample was made of CD4+ T cells from PBMCs. The receptors shown here come from a human donor in good health.

The rearrangement uses TRBV6-5 and TRBJ2-1; D perhaps matches TRBD2 (6 bases). CDR1 is MNHEY and CDR2 is SVGAGI in the germline V gene. V was trimmed by 3 bases and J by 4 bases, leaving 13 bases between them. The CDR3 loop spans 15 amino acids. CDR3 nucleotide sequence: TGTGCCAGCAGTTATGGCGGGGCGGAATACAATGAGCAGTTCTTC. This codes for CASSYGGAEYNEQFF.

The chain uses TRBV7-2 and TRBJ2-3; the match to TRBD2 covers 10 bases. Germline loops: CDR1 SGHTA, CDR2 FQGNSA. This CDR3 spans 16 amino acids. The ends lost 1 base at V and 14 bases at J; junction bases unmatched: 15. CDR3 DNA: TGTGCCAGCAGCTTAGGGGGCCGTCGGGCTAGCGGGGGACGGTATTTT. As protein: CASSLGGRRASGGRYF.

The chain links TRBV3-1 to TRBJ2-5, with 7 bases lining up with TRBD2. Unmatched junction bases numbered 3, after V lost 0 bases and J lost 2 bases. The CDR3 contains 15 residues. Germline values: CDR1 LGHDT, CDR2 YNNKEL (reference sequence). CDR3 region: CASSQDGRRQETQYF. The CDR3 DNA sequence: TGTGCCAGCAGCCAAGACGGGAGGCGGCAAGAGACCCAGTACTTC.

This clonotype was found once. The rearrangement links TRBV12-3 or TRBV12-4 to TRBJ1-2; D possibly corresponds to TRBD1 (5 bases). Between the trimmed V and J ends, which lost 6 bases and 4 bases, there was a span of 12 bases. This CDR3 spans 13 amino acids. The CDR3 is CASSPRRVYGYTF. CDR3 nucleotides: TGTGCCAGCAGCCCCCGCAGGGTCTATGGCTACACCTTC.

The CDR3 spells CASRSNSYEQYF. The CDR3 bases are TGTGCCAGCAGATCCAACTCCTACGAGCAGTACTTC. The genes are TRBV6-5 and TRBJ2-7; D unresolved. V shed 6 bases and J shed 0 bases, with 6 bases lying between them. Germline V lookup: CDR1 MNHEY, CDR2 SVGAGI. The CDR3 is made up of 12 amino acids.

CDR3 sequence (DNA): TGTGCCAGCAGCCAAGATCCTTGGGAGGGGGAGTTGGTCGGGGAGCTGTTTTTT. Encoded protein: CASSQDPWEGELVGELFF. The chain employs TRBV4-2 and TRBJ2-2, with a weak D call TRBD2 (7 bases). Trimming cost V 0 bases and J 7 bases, with 21 bases left between them. Germline V gene sequence: CDR1 LGHNA, CDR2 YNFKEQ. CDR3 length equals 18 residues.

The chain is built from TRBV15 and TRBJ1-2, with D uncertain. Germline assignment: CDR1 LNHNV and CDR2 YYDKDF (reference sequence). CDR3 length: 16 residues. With 0 bases removed from V and 8 bases from J, the gap between germline ends came to 19 bases. CDR3 sequence (DNA): TGTGCCACCAGCAGAGATTTAGTTGGTACAGCTCAGGGCTACACCTTC. Translation gives CATSRDLVGTAQGYTF.

The CDR3 DNA follows: TGTGCCAGCAGAGACGGGAACACTGAAGCTTTCTTT. Amino acid sequence: CASRDGNTEAFF. This chain connects TRBV3-1 to TRBJ1-1; D uncertain. In germline, CDR1 is LGHDT, CDR2 YNNKEL (reference sequence). CDR3 length equals 12 residues. V lost 6 bases and J lost 1, with 6 bases in between.

The chain is built from TRBV7-3 and TRBJ2-2; D unresolved. CDR1 is SGHTA, CDR2 FQGTGA, per germline. The length of the CDR3 is 15 residues. V shed 2 bases and J shed 6 bases, with 13 bases lying between them. The CDR3 protein is CASSLPRVPAGELFF. CDR3 bases: TGTGCCAGCAGCTTACCTAGAGTTCCCGCCGGGGAGCTGTTTTTT. The whole variable domain, remainder taken from reference TRBV7-3 and TRBJ2-2, is GAGVSQTPSNKVTEKGKYVELRCDPISGHTALYWYRQSLGQGPEFLIYFQGTGAADDSGLPNDRFFAVRPEGSVSTLKIQRTERGDSAVYLCASSLPRVPAGELFFGEGSRLTVL.

This chain uses TRBV29-1 with TRBJ2-1, with 8 bases fitting TRBD2. The ends lost 6 bases at V and 5 bases at J; junction bases unmatched: 12. CDR3 size: 15 residues. Germline V CDR1 and CDR2: SQVTM, ANQGSEA. The CDR3 region is CSVARGASGHNEQFF. Written as DNA, the CDR3 is TGCAGCGTGGCCCGTGGCGCTAGCGGGCACAATGAGCAGTTCTTC.

The chain is built from TRBV7-2 and TRBJ1-2; D is unclear. The CDR3 is 14 amino acids. Trimming removed 5 bases at V and 3 bases at J, with 13 bases between. Germline values: CDR1 SGHTA, CDR2 FQGNSA. CDR3 nucleotide sequence: TGTGCCAGCAGCGTAGGCCCCGGGGACTATGGCTACACCTTC. Translation: CASSVGPGDYGYTF. Drawing the rest from reference TRBV7-2 and TRBJ1-2, the complete variable domain is GAGVSQSPSNKVTEKGKDVELRCDPISGHTALYWYRQSLGQGLEFLIYFQGNSAPDKSGLPSDRFSAERTGGSVSTLTIQRTQQEDSAVYLCASSVGPGDYGYTFGSGTRLTVV.

The gene calls are TRBV20-1 and TRBJ2-7; D tentatively reads TRBD1 or TRBD2 (5 bases each). CDR3 size: 14 residues. In germline, CDR1 is DFQATT, CDR2 SNEGSKA (reference sequence). V was shortened by 1 base and J by 2 bases, with 12 bases between the two germline ends. CDR3 in DNA: TGCAGTGCTAGAGTTTCGGGGCTTCCCTACGAGCAGTACTTC. Translated, it gives CSARVSGLPYEQYF.

The V gene is TRBV5-1, the J gene TRBJ1-1; D might be TRBD1 (5 bases). The V and J ends lost 4 bases and 1 base respectively, with 11 bases between them. CDR1 SGHRS and CDR2 YFSETQ come from the germline V gene. CDR3 size: 14 residues. The CDR3 spells CASSEGTGNTEAFF. In nucleotides, the CDR3 is TGCGCCAGCAGCGAAGGGACGGGGAACACTGAAGCTTTCTTT. Full variable domain (rest looked up from reference TRBV5-1 and TRBJ1-1): KAGVTQTPRYLIKTRGQQVTLSCSPISGHRSVSWYQQTPGQGLQFLFEYFSETQRNKGNFPGRFSGRQFSNSRSEMNVSTLELGDSALYLCASSEGTGNTEAFFGQGTRLTVV.

This chain joins TRBV18 and TRBJ2-1; D not resolved. Germline V CDR1 and CDR2: KGHSH, LQKENI. The CDR3 loop spans 13 amino acids. The V end lost 10 bases, the J end lost 4 bases, and 14 bases lay between the germline ends. CDR3 sequence: CATQPTIYNEQFF. The CDR3 DNA reads TGTGCCACGCAGCCAACAATATACAATGAGCAGTTCTTC.

This clonotype showed up just once. The chain is built from TRBV5-1 and TRBJ2-7; 8 bases line up with TRBD1. The V and J ends lost 4 bases and 2 bases, in that order; junction bases with no gene match: 8. The CDR3 runs to 15 residues. CDR1 is SGHRS, CDR2 YFSETQ, per germline. CDR3 sequence reads: CASSLEDRAAYEQYF. The CDR3 DNA reads as TGCGCCAGCAGCCTAGAGGACAGGGCTGCCTACGAGCAGTACTTC.

This clonotype was recorded once. The gene calls are TRBV7-6 and TRBJ2-6, with D possibly called TRBD1 or TRBD2 (6 bases each). Trimming took off 1 base at V and 12 bases at J, with 16 bases between the two ends. The length of the CDR3 is 15 residues. CDR1 and CDR2 (germline): SGHVS, FNYEAQ. The DNA for the CDR3 is TGTGCCAGCAGCTTAGAGGGGGGACGGGCCGGCGTCCTGACTTTC. Its translation: CASSLEGGRAGVLTF.

This clonotype was seen a single time. The rearrangement joins TRBV30 to TRBJ1-6; D call uncertain. This CDR3 comprises 16 residues. Germline V CDR1 and CDR2: GTSNPN, SVGIG (reference sequence). Deletions cut 3 bases from V and 0 bases from J, with 12 bases between. Here the CDR3 reads CAWSGDRGSYNSPLHF. In nucleotides, the CDR3 is TGTGCCTGGAGCGGGGATAGAGGCTCCTATAATTCACCCCTCCACTTT.

Here the CDR3 reads CASSPVRQATGELFF. CDR3 coding DNA: TGTGCCAGCAGCCCTGTGCGGCAAGCCACCGGGGAGCTGTTTTTT. This rearrangement joins TRBV5-6 to TRBJ2-2; no firm D call. V lost 4 bases and J lost 4, with 14 bases in between. The germline V gene has CDR1 SGHDT and CDR2 YYEEEE. The CDR3 contains 15 residues.

The V call is TRBV2, the J call TRBJ2-6; D possibly uses TRBD1 or TRBD2 (5 bases each). This CDR3 has 14 residues. Germline V gene sequence: CDR1 SNHLY, CDR2 FYNNEI. The V gene lost 6 bases and the J gene lost 2 bases, with 8 bases spanning the gap. CDR3 nucleotide sequence: TGTGCCAGCAGGAGGGGCACTGGGGCCAACGTCCTGACTTTC. This codes for CASRRGTGANVLTF.

CDR3 residues: CASSLSPTTNTGELFF. The CDR3 DNA reads as TGTGCCAGCAGCTTAAGCCCTACAACGAACACCGGGGAGCTGTTTTTT. The chain has TRBV7-9 and TRBJ2-2; D uncertain. Germline lookup yields CDR1 SEHNR and CDR2 FQNEAQ (reference sequence). The CDR3 runs 16 residues. Trimming shortened V by 2 bases and J by 0 bases, and 10 bases separated the two germline ends. Filled out from reference TRBV7-9 and TRBJ2-2, the complete variable domain reads DTGVSQNPRHKITKRGQNVTFRCDPISEHNRLYWYRQTLGQGPEFLTYFQNEAQLEKSRLLSDRFSAERPKGSFSTLEIQRTEQGDSAMYLCASSLSPTTNTGELFFGEGSRLTVL.

In this sample, this clonotype turned up once. The chain joins TRBV6-2 or TRBV6-3 to TRBJ2-3; 10 bases are shared with TRBD2. CDR3 length equals 20 residues. Germline CDR1 and CDR2: MNHEY and SVGEGT. V was pared by 2 bases and J by 4 bases, with 18 bases of the junction left unmatched. The CDR3 nucleotides are TGTGCCAGCAGTTACAAGGGACTAGCGACTCTTGCGACCGTTGCAGATACGCAGTATTTT. It is translated as CASSYKGLATLATVADTQYF.

The genes are TRBV20-1 and TRBJ2-3; D call uncertain. Trimming pared 1 base from V and 0 bases from J, leaving 11 bases between. CDR1 is DFQATT, CDR2 SNEGSKA, per germline (reference sequence). The CDR3 covers 15 residues. CDR3 in DNA: TGCAGTGCTAGAGTTGCCCCTCGTAGCACAGATACGCAGTATTTT. Translating it yields CSARVAPRSTDTQYF.

The V and J genes are TRBV7-6 and TRBJ2-5, with TRBD2 identical over 10 bases. Per germline, CDR1 SGHVS and CDR2 FNYEAQ. The CDR3 spans 15 residues. The V and J ends lost 1 base and 5 bases, in that order; junction bases with no gene match: 4. This chain's CDR3 is CASSLVPSGSETQYF. CDR3 coding DNA: TGTGCCAGCAGCTTAGTCCCTAGCGGGAGTGAGACCCAGTACTTC.

The V and J genes are TRBV5-1 and TRBJ2-5; TRBD2 aligns across 10 bases. This CDR3 is 19 amino acids long. The germline gives CDR1 SGHRS, CDR2 YFSETQ. Trimming at V came to 6 bases and at J to 1 base, leaving 18 bases not matched to a gene. In nucleotides, the CDR3 is TGCGCCAGCACCCCCCAATCGGCTAGCGGGGGTTGGTCCCAAGAGACCCAGTACTTC. This translates into CASTPQSASGGWSQETQYF. Drawing the rest from reference TRBV5-1 and TRBJ2-5, the complete variable domain is KAGVTQTPRYLIKTRGQQVTLSCSPISGHRSVSWYQQTPGQGLQFLFEYFSETQRNKGNFPGRFSGRQFSNSRSEMNVSTLELGDSALYLCASTPQSASGGWSQETQYFGPGTRLLVL.

A single count supports this clonotype. The chain carries TRBV13 and TRBJ2-7; D unclear. The CDR3 sequence is 11 residues long. Trimming took off 4 bases at V and 4 bases at J, with 5 bases between the two ends. Germline-derived CDR1 and CDR2 are PRHDT and FYEKMQ (reference sequence). CDR3 DNA: TGTGCCAGCAGCTCAATATACGAGCAGTACTTC. Translating gives CASSSIYEQYF.

This chain connects TRBV15 to TRBJ1-4; no firm D call. The CDR3 is 12 amino acids. The V and J ends lost 1 base and 7 bases respectively, with 4 bases between them. The germline V gene encodes CDR1 LNHNV and CDR2 YYDKDF (reference sequence). The CDR3 nucleotides read TGTGCCACCAGCAGAGTAGGTGAAAAACTGTTTTTT. It translates to CATSRVGEKLFF.

The rearrangement joins TRBV28 to TRBJ2-7, with TRBD2 matching 7 bases. This CDR3 has 14 residues. The junction had 9 bases not matched to a gene; V was cut back by 4 bases and J by 6 bases. The germline V gene encodes CDR1 MDHEN and CDR2 SYDVKM. The CDR3 DNA reads as TGTGCCAGCAGTTCGGGGGGAGGGCCCCGCGAGCAGTACTTC. Its protein is CASSSGGGPREQYF.

This clonotype was observed once. This sequence joins TRBV29-1 and TRBJ2-1; tentatively, D is TRBD1 (6 bases). With 7 bases removed from V and 6 bases from J, the gap between germline ends came to 16 bases. CDR3 length equals 13 residues. Germline V gene data show CDR1 as SQVTM and CDR2 as ANQGSEA. CDR3 protein: CSAGRVGGNEQFF. In nucleotides, the CDR3 is TGCAGCGCCGGACGGGTAGGGGGCAATGAGCAGTTCTTC.